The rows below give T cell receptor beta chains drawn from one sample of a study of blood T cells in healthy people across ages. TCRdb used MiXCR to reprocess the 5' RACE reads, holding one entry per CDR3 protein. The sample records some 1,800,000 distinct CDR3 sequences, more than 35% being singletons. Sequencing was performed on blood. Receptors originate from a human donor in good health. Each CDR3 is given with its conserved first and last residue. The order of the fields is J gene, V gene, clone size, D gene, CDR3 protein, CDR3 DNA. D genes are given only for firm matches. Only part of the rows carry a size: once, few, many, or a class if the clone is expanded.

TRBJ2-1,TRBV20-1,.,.,CSASMAQVYNEQFF,TGCAGTGCTAGTATGGCGCAGGTATACAATGAGCAGTTCTTT
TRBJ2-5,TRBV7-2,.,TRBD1,CASSATGAGTQYF,TGTGCCAGCAGCGCGACAGGGGCAGGGACCCAGTACTTC
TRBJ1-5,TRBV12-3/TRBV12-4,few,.,CASSSGLRPQHF,TGTGCCAGCAGCTCGGGTTTGAGGCCCCAGCATTTT
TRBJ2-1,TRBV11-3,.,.,CASSLRRTLNNEQFF,TGTGCCAGCAGTTTGAGACGGACGCTAAACAATGAGCAGTTCTTC
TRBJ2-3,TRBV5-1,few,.,CASSLDRSFTDTQYF,TGCGCCAGCAGCCTAGACAGGAGCTTCACAGATACGCAGTATTTT
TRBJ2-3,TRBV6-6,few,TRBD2,CASSYGLAGRKADTQYF,TGTGCCAGCAGTTACGGGCTAGCGGGGAGAAAGGCAGATACGCAGTATTTT
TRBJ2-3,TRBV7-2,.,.,CASSKNRDTQYF,TGTGCCAGCAGCAAGAACAGAGATACGCAGTATTTT
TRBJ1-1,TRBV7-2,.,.,CASSWGPGFGAFF,TGTGCCAGCAGTTGGGGGCCCGGGTTCGGAGCTTTCTTT
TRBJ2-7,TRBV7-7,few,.,CASSFGTQSSYEQYF,TGTGCCAGCAGCTTCGGGACTCAGAGCTCCTACGAGCAGTACTTC
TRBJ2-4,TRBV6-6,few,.,CASSYDRVAKNIQYF,TGTGCCAGCAGTTACGATCGAGTCGCCAAAAACATTCAGTACTTC
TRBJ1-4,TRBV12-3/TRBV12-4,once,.,CAGSETPRTATMNEKLFF,TGTGCCGGCAGTGAAACACCTCGGACAGCTACAATGAATGAAAAACTGTTTTTT
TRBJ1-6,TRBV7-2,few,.,CASSLLTGNSPLHF,TGTGCCAGCAGCTTACTAACGGGAAATTCACCCCTCCACTTT
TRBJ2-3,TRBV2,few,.,CASSEGLGYFTDTQYF,TGTGCCAGCAGTGAAGGGTTGGGGTATTTCACAGATACGCAGTATTTT
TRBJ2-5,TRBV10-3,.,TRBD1,CAVSELWTGQETQYF,TGTGCCGTCAGTGAGTTATGGACAGGGCAAGAGACCCAGTACTTC
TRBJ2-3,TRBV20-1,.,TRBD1,CSARIVRQGNTDTQYF,TGCAGTGCTAGGATCGTGAGACAGGGAAACACAGATACGCAGTATTTT
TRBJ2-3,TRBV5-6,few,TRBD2,CASSLPALRGGPDSTDTQYF,TGTGCCAGCAGCTTGCCGGCCTTGCGGGGGGGCCCTGATAGCACAGATACGCAGTATTTT
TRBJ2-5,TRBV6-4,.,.,CASSRQRVFGGFRDVTRETQYF,TGTGCCAGCAGTCGACAAAGGGTATTTGGGGGCTTTAGGGACGTAACCAGAGAGACCCAGTACTTC
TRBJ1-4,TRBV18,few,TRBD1,CASSPVGQGPTNEKLFF,TGTGCCAGCTCACCAGTTGGACAGGGCCCAACTAATGAAAAACTGTTTTTT